The T cell receptor beta chain under discussion was sequenced for a study of blood T cells in healthy people across ages. The CDR3 covers 18 residues. Trimming shortened V by 1 base and J by 3 bases, and 19 bases separated the two germline ends. CDR1 and CDR2 (germline): LGHDT, YNNKEL (reference sequence). A second about 6 to 12 cycle PCR used barcoded and J-beta primers. One entry per CDR3 protein, called by TCRdb with MiXCR from the 5' RACE reads. The sample yields about 1.6 million distinct CDR3 sequences, 30% to 35% seen once. The sequenced sample was blood. The chain carries TRBV3-1 and TRBJ2-1; D gene ambiguous. The clonotype comes from a woman in her twenties or thirties in good health. The CDR3 sequence: CASSQAYSHPVFYNEQFF. The CDR3 nucleotides read TGTGCCAGCAGCCAAGCGTACAGCCACCCTGTATTCTACAATGAGCAGTTCTTC.